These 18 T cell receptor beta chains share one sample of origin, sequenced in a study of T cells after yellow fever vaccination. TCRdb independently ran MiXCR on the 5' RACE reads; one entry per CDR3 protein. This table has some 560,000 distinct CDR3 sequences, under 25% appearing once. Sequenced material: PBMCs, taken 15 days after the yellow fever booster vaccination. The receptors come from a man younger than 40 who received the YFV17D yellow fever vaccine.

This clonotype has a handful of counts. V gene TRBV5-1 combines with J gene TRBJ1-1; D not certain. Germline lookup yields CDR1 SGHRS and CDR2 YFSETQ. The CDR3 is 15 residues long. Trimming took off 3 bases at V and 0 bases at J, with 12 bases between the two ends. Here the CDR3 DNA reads TGCGCCAGCAGCTGGGTGGATAGCATGAACACTGAAGCTTTCTTT. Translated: CASSWVDSMNTEAFF.

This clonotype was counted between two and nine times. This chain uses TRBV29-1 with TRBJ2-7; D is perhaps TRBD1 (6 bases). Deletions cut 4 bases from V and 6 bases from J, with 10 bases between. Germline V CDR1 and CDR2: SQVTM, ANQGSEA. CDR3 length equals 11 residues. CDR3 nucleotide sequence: TGCAGCGTTGGGGGGACATCCGAGCAGTACTTC. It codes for CSVGGTSEQYF.

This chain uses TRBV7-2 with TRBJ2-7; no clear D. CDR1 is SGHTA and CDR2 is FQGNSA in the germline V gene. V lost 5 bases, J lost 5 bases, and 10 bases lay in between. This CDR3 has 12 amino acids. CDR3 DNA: TGTGCCAGCAGCCGCCTTGAGAACGAGCAGTACTTC. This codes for CASSRLENEQYF.

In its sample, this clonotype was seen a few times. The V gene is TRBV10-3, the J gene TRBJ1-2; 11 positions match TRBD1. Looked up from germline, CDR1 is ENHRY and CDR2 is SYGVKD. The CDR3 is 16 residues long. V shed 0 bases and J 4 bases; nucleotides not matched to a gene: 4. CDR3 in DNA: TGTGCCATCAGTGAGTCCACCGGACAGGGGGCCTATGGCTACACCTTC. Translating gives CAISESTGQGAYGYTF.

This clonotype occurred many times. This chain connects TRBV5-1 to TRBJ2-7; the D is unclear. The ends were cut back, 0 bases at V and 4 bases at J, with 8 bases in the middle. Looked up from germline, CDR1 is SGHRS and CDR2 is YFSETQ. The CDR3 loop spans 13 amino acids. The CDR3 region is CASSLGVDYEQYF. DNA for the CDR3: TGCGCCAGCAGCTTGGGGGTGGATTACGAGCAGTACTTC.

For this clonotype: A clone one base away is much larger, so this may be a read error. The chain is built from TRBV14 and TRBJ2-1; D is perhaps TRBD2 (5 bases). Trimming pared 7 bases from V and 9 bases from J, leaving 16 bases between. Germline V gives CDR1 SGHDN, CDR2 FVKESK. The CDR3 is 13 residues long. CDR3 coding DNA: TGTGCCAGCAACCAGCTAGCCCGCAGTGAGCAGTTCTTC. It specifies CASNQLARSEQFF. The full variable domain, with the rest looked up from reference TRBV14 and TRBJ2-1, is EAGVTQFPSHSVIEKGQTVTLRCDPISGHDNLYWYRRVMGKEIKFLLHFVKESKQDESGMPNNRFLAERTGGTYSTLKVQPAELEDSGVYFCASNQLARSEQFFGPGTRLTVL.

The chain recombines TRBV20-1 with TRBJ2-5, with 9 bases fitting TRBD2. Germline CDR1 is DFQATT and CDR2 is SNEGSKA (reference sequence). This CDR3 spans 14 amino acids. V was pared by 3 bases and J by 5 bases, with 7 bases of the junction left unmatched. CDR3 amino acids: CSASSLAGTETQYF. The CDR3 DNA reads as TGCAGTGCTAGTAGTCTAGCGGGAACGGAGACCCAGTACTTC.

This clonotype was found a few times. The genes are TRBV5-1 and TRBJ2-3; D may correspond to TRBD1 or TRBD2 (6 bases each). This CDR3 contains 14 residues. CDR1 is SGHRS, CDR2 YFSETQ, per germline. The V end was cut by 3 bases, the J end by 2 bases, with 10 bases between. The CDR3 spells CASSWRDNTDTQYF. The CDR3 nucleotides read TGCGCCAGCAGCTGGCGGGACAACACAGATACGCAGTATTTT.

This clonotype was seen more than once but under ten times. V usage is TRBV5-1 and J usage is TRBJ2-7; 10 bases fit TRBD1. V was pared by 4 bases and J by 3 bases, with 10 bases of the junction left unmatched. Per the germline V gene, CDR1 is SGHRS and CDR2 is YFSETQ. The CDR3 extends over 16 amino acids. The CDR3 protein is CASSSRTGTGDYEQYF. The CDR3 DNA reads TGCGCCAGCAGCAGCCGTACCGGGACAGGGGACTACGAGCAGTACTTC.

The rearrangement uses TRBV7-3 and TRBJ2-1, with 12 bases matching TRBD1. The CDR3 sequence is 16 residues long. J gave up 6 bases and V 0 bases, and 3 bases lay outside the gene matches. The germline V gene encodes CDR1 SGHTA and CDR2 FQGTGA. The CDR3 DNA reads TGTGCCAGCAGCTTAACCGGGACAGGGGGCCGCAATGAGCAGTTCTTC. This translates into CASSLTGTGGRNEQFF.

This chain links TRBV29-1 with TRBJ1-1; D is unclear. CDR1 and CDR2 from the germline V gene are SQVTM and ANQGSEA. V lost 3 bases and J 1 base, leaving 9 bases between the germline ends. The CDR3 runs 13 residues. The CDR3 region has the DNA TGCAGCGTTGACGGGTTCGGGAACACTGAAGCTTTCTTT. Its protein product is CSVDGFGNTEAFF.

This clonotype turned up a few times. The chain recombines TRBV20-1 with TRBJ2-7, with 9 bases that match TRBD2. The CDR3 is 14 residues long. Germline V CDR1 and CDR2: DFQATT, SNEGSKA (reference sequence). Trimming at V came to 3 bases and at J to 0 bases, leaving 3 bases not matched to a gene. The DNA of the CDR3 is TGCAGTGCTAGTAGCGGGAGCCACTCCTACGAGCAGTACTTC. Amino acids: CSASSGSHSYEQYF.

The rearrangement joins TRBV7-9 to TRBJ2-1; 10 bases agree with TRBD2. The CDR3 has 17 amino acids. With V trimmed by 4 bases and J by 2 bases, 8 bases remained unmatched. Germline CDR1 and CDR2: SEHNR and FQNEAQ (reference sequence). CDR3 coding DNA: TGTGCCAGCAGCTCCCACCTAGCGGGAGCTGCCTACAATGAGCAGTTCTTC. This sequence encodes CASSSHLAGAAYNEQFF.

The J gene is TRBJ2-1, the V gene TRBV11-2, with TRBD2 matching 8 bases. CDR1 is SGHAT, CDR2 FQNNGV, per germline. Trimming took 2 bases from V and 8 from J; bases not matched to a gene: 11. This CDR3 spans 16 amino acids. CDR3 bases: TGTGCCAGCAGCTTAAGGGTGGGACTAGGGTACGATGAGCAGTTCTTC. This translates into CASSLRVGLGYDEQFF.

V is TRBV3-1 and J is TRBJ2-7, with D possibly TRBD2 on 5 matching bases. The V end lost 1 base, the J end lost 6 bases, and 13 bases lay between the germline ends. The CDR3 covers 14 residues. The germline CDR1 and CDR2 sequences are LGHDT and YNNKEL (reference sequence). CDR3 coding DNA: TGTGCCAGCAGCCAAGGAGAGGGAATTGGCGAGCAGTACTTC. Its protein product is CASSQGEGIGEQYF.

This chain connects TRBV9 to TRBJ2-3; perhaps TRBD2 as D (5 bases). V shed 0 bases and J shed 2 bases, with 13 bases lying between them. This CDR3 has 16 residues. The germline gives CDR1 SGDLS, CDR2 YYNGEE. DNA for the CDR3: TGTGCCAGCAGCGTAGGGACTCGACCACACACAGATACGCAGTATTTT. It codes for CASSVGTRPHTDTQYF.

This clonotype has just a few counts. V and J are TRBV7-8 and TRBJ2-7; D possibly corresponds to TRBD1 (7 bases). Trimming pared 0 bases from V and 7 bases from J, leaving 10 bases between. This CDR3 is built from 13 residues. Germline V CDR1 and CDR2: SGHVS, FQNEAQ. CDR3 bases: TGTGCCAGCAGCTTAGCGGCAGGGGGGGAGCAGTACTTC. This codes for CASSLAAGGEQYF.

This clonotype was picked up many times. The CDR3 is CSVSGTGASYEQYF. In DNA, the CDR3 is TGCAGCGTTTCCGGGACAGGCGCCTCCTACGAGCAGTACTTC. The chain carries TRBV29-1 and TRBJ2-7, with TRBD1 identical over 8 bases. Germline V gene lookup returns CDR1 SQVTM and CDR2 ANQGSEA. The V gene end was trimmed by 5 bases and the J gene end by 0 bases; junction bases not matched to a gene: 6. The CDR3 sequence is 14 residues long.